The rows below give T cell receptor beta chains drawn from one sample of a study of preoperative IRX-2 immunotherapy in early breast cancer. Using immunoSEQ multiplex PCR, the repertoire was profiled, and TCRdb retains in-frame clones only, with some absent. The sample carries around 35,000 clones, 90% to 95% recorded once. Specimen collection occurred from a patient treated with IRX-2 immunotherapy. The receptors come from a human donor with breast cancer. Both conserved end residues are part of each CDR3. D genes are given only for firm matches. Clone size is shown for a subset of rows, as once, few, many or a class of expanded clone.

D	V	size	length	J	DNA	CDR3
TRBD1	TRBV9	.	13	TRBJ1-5	TGTGCCAGCAGCCTTCAGGGGGTGGAGCCCCAGCATTTT	CASSLQGVEPQHF
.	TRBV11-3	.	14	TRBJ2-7	TGTGCCAGCAGCTACGAGGGACACCTCTACGAGCAGTACTTC	CASSYEGHLYEQYF
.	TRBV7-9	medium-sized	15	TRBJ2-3	TGTGCCAGCAGCTACGCCTCGGGAGACACAGATACGCAGTATTTT	CASSYASGDTDTQYF
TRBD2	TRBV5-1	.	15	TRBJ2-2	TGCGCCAGCAGCTCTAGCGGGGGGCCGACCGGGGAGCTGTTTTTT	CASSSSGGPTGELFF
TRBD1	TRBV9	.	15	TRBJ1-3	TGTGCCAGCAGCGATTGGACAGGAACGGGAAACACCATATATTTT	CASSDWTGTGNTIYF
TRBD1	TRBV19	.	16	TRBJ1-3	TGTGCCAGTAGTGCCCAGACAGGGGGCCTCCGAAACACCATATATTTT	CASSAQTGGLRNTIYF
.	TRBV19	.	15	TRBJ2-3	TGTGCCAGTAGTATAGAGCCCCTTCTAGCGAATACGCAGTATTTT	CASSIEPLLANTQYF
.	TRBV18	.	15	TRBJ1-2	TGTGCCAGCTCACCATCGGCAGGGAGGGGCTATGGCTACACCTTC	CASSPSAGRGYGYTF
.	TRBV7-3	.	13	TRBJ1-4	TGTGCCAGCAGCTTAACAGGCAAAGAAAAACTGTTTTTT	CASSLTGKEKLFF
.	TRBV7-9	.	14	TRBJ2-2	TGTGCCAGCAGCCAGGGCGCAGGGACCGGGGAGCTGTTTTTT	CASSQGAGTGELFF
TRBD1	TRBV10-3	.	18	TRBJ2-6	TGTGCCATCAGTGAGTGGACAGGGGCCTTCTCTGGGGCCAACGTCCTGACTTTC	CAISEWTGAFSGANVLTF
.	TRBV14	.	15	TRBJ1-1	TGTGCCAGCAGCCAAGAGTTACGAGGGTCAGGGGAAGCTTTCTTT	CASSQELRGSGEAFF
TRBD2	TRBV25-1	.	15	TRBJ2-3	TGTGCCAGCAGTGAATGGACTAGCGGGAAAGATACGCAGTATTTT	CASSEWTSGKDTQYF
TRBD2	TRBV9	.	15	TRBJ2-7	TGTGCCAGCAGCGTAAGTAGCGGGAGAGACTACGAGCAGTACTTC	CASSVSSGRDYEQYF
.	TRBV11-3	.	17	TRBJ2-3	TGTGCCAGCAGCTTAACCAGTAGTCAGGGAGGAGTCGATACGCAGTATTTT	CASSLTSSQGGVDTQYF
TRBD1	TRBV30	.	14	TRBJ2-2	TGTGCCTTGGGACAGGGAATATACACCGGGGAGCTGTTTTTT	CALGQGIYTGELFF
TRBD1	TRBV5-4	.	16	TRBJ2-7	TGTGCCAGCAGCGCACGGAAACCAGGGGGCGGGCTCGAGCAGTACTTC	CASSARKPGGGLEQYF
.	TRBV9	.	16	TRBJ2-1	TGTGCCAGCAGCGTAGAGCACTCCAGCTCCTACAATGAGCAGTTCTTC	CASSVEHSSSYNEQFF
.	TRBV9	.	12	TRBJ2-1	TGTGCCAGCAGCGTGAGTGGCAATGAGCAGTTCTTC	CASSVSGNEQFF
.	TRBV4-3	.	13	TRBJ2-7	TGCGCCAGCAGCCCCACGGCCCACTACGAGCAGTACTTC	CASSPTAHYEQYF
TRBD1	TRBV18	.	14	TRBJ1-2	TGTGCCAGCTCACCCGAGACAGGGAACTATGGCTACACCTTC	CASSPETGNYGYTF
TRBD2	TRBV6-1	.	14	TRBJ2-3	TGTGCCAGCAACGAGGCGGGGGGCGGTTATACGCAGTATTTT	CASNEAGGGYTQYF
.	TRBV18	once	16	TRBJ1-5	TGTGCCAGCTCACGCACACAGTGGCCCGGCAATCAGCCCCAGCATTTT	CASSRTQWPGNQPQHF
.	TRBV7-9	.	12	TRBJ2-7	TGTGCCAGCAGCTTAGAAAGGAACGAGCAGTACTTC	CASSLERNEQYF
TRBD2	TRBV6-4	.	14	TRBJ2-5	TGTGCCAGCAGGACTAGCGGGGTTTGGGAGACCCAGTACTTC	CASRTSGVWETQYF
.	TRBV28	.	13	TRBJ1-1	TGTGCCAGCAATTACAGGGAAATCTCTGAAGCTTTCTTT	CASNYREISEAFF
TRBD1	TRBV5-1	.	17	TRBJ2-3	TGCGCCAGCAGCTTGTGGACAGGGGGCGCGAAGACAGATACGCAGTATTTT	CASSLWTGGAKTDTQYF
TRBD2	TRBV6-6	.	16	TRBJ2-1	TGTGCCAGCATCAAAACTAGCGGGGGGCGTGGTTTTGAGCAGTTCTTC	CASIKTSGGRGFEQFF
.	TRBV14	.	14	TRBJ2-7	TGTGCCAGCAGGCTCCATGGGACCACCTACGAGCAGTACTTC	CASRLHGTTYEQYF
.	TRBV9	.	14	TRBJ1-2	TGTGCCAGCAGCGTAGCTGGACGTTCGAGTGGCTACACCTTC	CASSVAGRSSGYTF
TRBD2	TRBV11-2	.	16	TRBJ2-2	TGTGCCAGCAGCGGCGGACTAGCGGGACCCACCGGGGAGCTGTTTTTT	CASSGGLAGPTGELFF
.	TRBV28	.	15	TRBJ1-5	TGTGCCAGCAGGGCCCGCGACACGTTAAATCAGCCCCAGCATTTT	CASRARDTLNQPQHF
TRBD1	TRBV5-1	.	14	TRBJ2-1	TGCGCCAGCAGCCCGAGGACAGGGCGGGATGAGCAGTTCTTC	CASSPRTGRDEQFF
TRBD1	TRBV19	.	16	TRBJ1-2	TGTGCCAGTAGTGGTCTTCCGGGACAGGGAGTTGGTGGCTACACCTTC	CASSGLPGQGVGGYTF
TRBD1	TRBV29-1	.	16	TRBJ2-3	TGCAGCGCCGCAAAGATGGGGGACAGCTACACAGATACGCAGTATTTT	CSAAKMGDSYTDTQYF
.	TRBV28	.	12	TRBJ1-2	TGTGCCAGCAGTTTATTCCAAGGAGGCTACACCTTC	CASSLFQGGYTF
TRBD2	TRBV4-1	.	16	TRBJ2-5	TGCGCCAGCAGCCCCCGGGGGGGAGGGTACCAAGAGACCCAGTACTTC	CASSPRGGGYQETQYF